Listed below are T cell receptor beta chains from one sample, sequenced in a study of blood T cell repertoires in COVID-19. Sequencing was performed with immunoSEQ multiplex PCR; in TCRdb, only in-frame clones are kept and a portion is missing. The table has around 300,000 clones, roughly 90% seen once. Sequenced input: peripheral blood. These receptor sequences come from a woman aged 30 to 39 with COVID-19, enrolled during active disease. Both conserved end residues are part of each CDR3. The D gene is left open where the match is weak. Size tells how often a clone was seen (once, few, many) or the class of an expanded clone, and some rows leave it out.

. | TRBD1 | 14 | TRBJ1-2 | TRBV27 | CASSNRGVNYGYTF | TGTGCCAGCAGTAACAGGGGGGTCAACTATGGCTACACCTTC
once | TRBD1 | 15 | TRBJ1-2 | TRBV5-6 | CASRWTGEINYGYTF | TGTGCCAGCAGGTGGACAGGGGAAATTAACTATGGCTACACCTTC
. | . | 14 | TRBJ1-3 | TRBV27 | CASSLRGSGNTIYF | TGTGCCAGCAGTTTACGGGGCTCTGGAAACACCATATATTTT
. | . | 14 | TRBJ1-2 | TRBV25-1 | CASSPWGGNYGYTF | TGTGCCAGCAGTCCTTGGGGGGGAAACTATGGCTACACCTTC
. | TRBD2 | 17 | TRBJ2-2 | TRBV24-1 | CATSDRLAGVNTGELFF | TGTGCCACCAGTGACAGACTAGCGGGAGTTAACACCGGGGAGCTGTTTTTT
. | TRBD2 | 15 | TRBJ2-7 | TRBV4-2 | CASSQELAGAYEQYF | TGTGCCAGCAGCCAAGAATTAGCGGGCGCCTACGAGCAGTACTTC
. | . | 14 | TRBJ2-5 | TRBV2 | CAGSSSRSQETQYF | TGTGCCGGCTCAAGCTCGAGGTCACAAGAGACCCAGTACTTC
. | TRBD1 | 15 | TRBJ2-7 | TRBV18 | CASSPGQGEGYEQYF | TGTGCCAGCTCACCAGGACAGGGTGAGGGGTACGAGCAGTACTTC
. | . | 12 | TRBJ2-1 | TRBV11-3 | CASSLEGREQFF | TGTGCCAGCAGCTTAGAGGGGCGGGAGCAGTTCTTC
. | TRBD2 | 15 | TRBJ2-7 | TRBV11-2 | CASSLDGAGDYEQYF | TGTGCCAGCAGCTTAGATGGGGCGGGGGACTACGAGCAGTACTTC
. | TRBD1 | 14 | TRBJ1-4 | TRBV18 | CASSLGTGNEKLFF | TGTGCCAGCTCACTAGGGACAGGAAATGAAAAACTGTTTTTT
. | TRBD1 | 14 | TRBJ1-2 | TRBV19 | CASTPGQGVYGYTF | TGTGCCAGTACCCCGGGACAGGGGGTCTATGGCTACACCTTC
. | . | 15 | TRBJ1-4 | TRBV5-1 | CASSLGGSSVEKLFF | TGCGCCAGCAGCTTGGGCGGCAGCTCGGTTGAAAAACTGTTTTTT
. | . | 13 | TRBJ1-5 | TRBV19 | CASRRGSNQPQHF | TGTGCCAGTAGAAGAGGTTCCAATCAGCCCCAGCATTTT
. | TRBD2 | 15 | TRBJ2-7 | TRBV27 | CASSYLAGGSYEQYF | TGTGCCAGCAGTTACCTAGCGGGAGGTTCCTACGAGCAGTACTTC
once | . | 14 | TRBJ1-1 | TRBV18 | CASSPPSVNTEAFF | TGTGCCAGCTCACCACCCTCCGTGAACACTGAAGCTTTCTTT
many | TRBD2 | 14 | TRBJ2-1 | TRBV10-2 | CASSDTGGRNEQFF | TGCGCCAGCAGTGACACGGGCGGGAGGAATGAGCAGTTCTTC
. | . | 15 | TRBJ2-7 | TRBV14 | CASSQPGHLSYEQYF | TGTGCCAGCAGCCAACCGGGACATCTCTCCTACGAGCAGTACTTC
. | . | 15 | TRBJ1-3 | TRBV7-2 | CASSEGPGAGNTIYF | TGTGCCAGCAGCGAGGGCCCAGGGGCTGGAAACACCATATATTTT
. | . | 13 | TRBJ1-1 | TRBV5-6 | CASSLEQGPEAFF | TGTGCCAGCAGCTTGGAACAGGGCCCTGAAGCTTTCTTT
. | TRBD2 | 15 | TRBJ2-1 | TRBV5-1 | CASSLWGAGGNEQFF | TGCGCCAGCAGCTTGTGGGGAGCGGGAGGCAATGAGCAGTTCTTC
once | . | 16 | TRBJ2-2 | TRBV27 | CASSSVVLANTGELFF | TGTGCCAGCAGTTCAGTCGTCCTTGCGAACACCGGGGAGCTGTTTTTT
. | TRBD2 | 16 | TRBJ2-1 | TRBV27 | CASSSVLAGYHNEQFF | TGTGCCAGCAGTTCCGTACTAGCGGGGTACCACAATGAGCAGTTCTTC
. | . | 12 | TRBJ1-2 | TRBV13 | CASSGQWYGYTF | TGTGCCAGCAGTGGACAGTGGTATGGCTACACCTTC
. | . | 13 | TRBJ1-1 | TRBV2 | CASRGGWNTEAFF | TGTGCCAGCAGGGGGGGTTGGAACACTGAAGCTTTCTTT
. | . | 15 | TRBJ2-2 | TRBV2 | CASRIDFLNTGELFF | TGTGCCAGCAGAATAGACTTCTTGAACACCGGGGAGCTGTTTTTT
. | . | 16 | TRBJ1-1 | TRBV7-9 | CASSLGYLTVNTEAFF | TGTGCCAGCAGCTTAGGGTACCTGACAGTGAACACTGAAGCTTTCTTT
. | . | 14 | TRBJ1-6 | TRBV7-2 | CASRSRTDNSPLHF | TGTGCCAGCAGGTCCAGGACTGATAATTCACCCCTCCACTTT
. | . | 14 | TRBJ2-1 | TRBV11-2 | CASSLGGHYNEQFF | TGTGCCAGCAGCTTAGGGGGCCACTACAATGAGCAGTTCTTC
. | . | 16 | TRBJ1-2 | TRBV11-3 | CASSLMGGLHQYGYTF | TGTGCCAGCAGCTTAATGGGGGGTCTCCACCAGTATGGCTACACCTTC
. | . | 13 | TRBJ2-2 | TRBV7-2 | CASSSSNTGELFF | TGTGCCAGCAGCTCCTCGAACACCGGGGAGCTGTTTTTT
. | . | 13 | TRBJ1-2 | TRBV10-1 | CASSEQSNYGYTF | TGCGCCAGCAGTGAGCAGTCTAACTATGGCTACACCTTC
. | . | 17 | TRBJ1-2 | TRBV23-1 | CASSPVDRESTSYGYTF | TGCGCCAGCAGTCCCGTGGACCGGGAATCTACCTCCTATGGCTACACCTTC
. | TRBD2 | 14 | TRBJ2-5 | TRBV11-2 | CASSSLGLQETQYF | TGTGCCAGCAGCTCCTTGGGACTACAAGAGACCCAGTACTTC
few | TRBD2 | 16 | TRBJ2-2 | TRBV27 | CASSALAGSNTGELFF | TGTGCCAGCAGTGCCCTAGCGGGGTCGAACACCGGGGAGCTGTTTTTT
. | . | 15 | TRBJ2-5 | TRBV3-1/TRBV3-2 | CASSQGSSGRETQYF | TGTGCCAGCAGCCAAGGTAGTAGCGGAAGAGAGACCCAGTACTTC
. | TRBD1 | 13 | TRBJ2-7 | TRBV6-5 | CASSYATGGEQYF | TGTGCCAGCAGTTACGCGACAGGGGGCGAGCAGTACTTC
few | . | 19 | TRBJ1-2 | TRBV21-1 | CASSNNGAGARAVDYGYTF | TGTGCCAGCAGCAACAACGGGGCAGGGGCCCGGGCAGTGGACTATGGCTACACCTTC
. | TRBD1 | 14 | TRBJ1-1 | TRBV11-2 | CASSLGQGNTEAFF | TGTGCCAGCAGCCTGGGACAGGGGAACACTGAAGCTTTCTTT
. | . | 15 | TRBJ2-5 | TRBV19 | CASSIGGDGSWPQYF | TGTGCCAGTAGTATAGGCGGAGACGGTTCTTGGCCCCAGTACTTC
. | . | 15 | TRBJ2-2 | TRBV28 | CASSLRTHHTGELFF | TGTGCCAGCAGTTTAAGGACTCATCACACCGGGGAGCTGTTTTTT
once | TRBD1 | 15 | TRBJ1-1 | TRBV11-2 | CASSSHRGGGTEAFF | TGTGCCAGCAGCTCTCACAGGGGTGGTGGGACTGAAGCTTTCTTT